These 2 T cell receptor beta chains were sequenced from one sample in a study of cytomegalovirus exposure and HLA in healthy donors. The PCR contained 60 Vbeta and 13 Jbeta primers. The method was immunoSEQ multiplex PCR; TCRdb's version includes in-frame clones alone and lacks a portion of them. The sample has about 200,000 clones; roughly 80% are singletons. Material for sequencing was PBMCs. The receptors originated from a woman between 50 and 59 years old in good health and CMV-seropositive.

The V and J genes are TRBV19 and TRBJ2-3, with 7 nucleotides matching TRBD2. This CDR3 spans 16 amino acids. V was clipped by 4 bases and J by 2 bases; unmatched bases: 9. Germline V gene sequence: CDR1 LNHDA, CDR2 SQIVND (reference sequence). Here the CDR3 reads CASSKGLLASTDTQYF. The CDR3 DNA sequence: TGTGCCAGTAGTAAAGGACTACTAGCGTCCACAGATACGCAGTATTTT.

This clone appeared a single time. The identical CDR3 is also encoded by other nucleotide sequences in the sample. J is TRBJ2-6 and V is TRBV19; possible D gene TRBD2, 7 bases. Trimming removed 6 bases at V and 2 bases at J, with 17 bases between. CDR3 length: 17 amino acids. Germline V gene sequence: CDR1 LNHDA, CDR2 SQIVND (reference sequence). CDR3 in amino acids: CASSSRRGGTGANVLTF. The CDR3 nucleotides read TGTGCCAGTAGCTCTCGGAGGGGGGGTACTGGGGCCAACGTCCTGACTTTC.